This T cell receptor beta chain was documented in a study of shared clonotypes between healthy human individuals. In the study overall: Contributing individuals were two females and a few males aged 18 to 49.

This clone was counted a few times. Running of the assay took place at deep level. The data were produced by immunoSEQ multiplex PCR, yet TCRdb's version contains in-frame clones alone and is incomplete. The table lists millions of clones, approximately 93% of them singletons. Germline V gives CDR1 MDHEN, CDR2 SYDVKM. Trimming stripped 5 bases from V and 4 bases from J, with 5 bases between. This CDR3 has 11 amino acids. Source material: naive CD4+ T cells from PBMCs. Described subset: CD45RA+ positively selected. This TCR came from a man between 18 and 29 years old in good health. Some clones in this sample may be carry-over from other donors' samples. This chain connects TRBV28 to TRBJ1-2; D ambiguous. The CDR3 nucleotides read TGTGCCAGCAGTGTCGCCTATGGCTACACCTTC. It specifies CASSVAYGYTF.